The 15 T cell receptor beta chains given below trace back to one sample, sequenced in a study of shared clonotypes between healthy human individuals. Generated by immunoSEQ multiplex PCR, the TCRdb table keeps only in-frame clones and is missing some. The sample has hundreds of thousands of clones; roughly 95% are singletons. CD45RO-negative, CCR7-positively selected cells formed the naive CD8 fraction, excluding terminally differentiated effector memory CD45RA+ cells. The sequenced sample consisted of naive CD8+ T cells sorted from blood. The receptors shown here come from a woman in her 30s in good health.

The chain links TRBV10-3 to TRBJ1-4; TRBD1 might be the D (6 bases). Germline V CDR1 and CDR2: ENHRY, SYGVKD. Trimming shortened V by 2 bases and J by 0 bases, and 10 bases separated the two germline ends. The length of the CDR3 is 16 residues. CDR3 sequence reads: CAISEGGAATNEKLFF. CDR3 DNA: TGTGCCATCAGTGAGGGGGGGGCTGCAACTAATGAAAAACTGTTTTTT.

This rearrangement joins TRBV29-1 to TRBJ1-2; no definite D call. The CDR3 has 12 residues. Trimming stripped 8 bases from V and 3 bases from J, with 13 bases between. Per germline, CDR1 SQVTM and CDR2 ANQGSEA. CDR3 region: CSSLAGYYGYTF. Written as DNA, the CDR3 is TGCAGCTCCCTGGCGGGGTACTATGGCTACACCTTC.

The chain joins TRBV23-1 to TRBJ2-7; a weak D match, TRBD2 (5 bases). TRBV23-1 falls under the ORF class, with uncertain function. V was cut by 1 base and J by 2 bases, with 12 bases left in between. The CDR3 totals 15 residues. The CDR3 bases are TGCGCCAGCAGTCAATATTGGACTGGGACCTACGAGCAGTACTTC. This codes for CASSQYWTGTYEQYF.

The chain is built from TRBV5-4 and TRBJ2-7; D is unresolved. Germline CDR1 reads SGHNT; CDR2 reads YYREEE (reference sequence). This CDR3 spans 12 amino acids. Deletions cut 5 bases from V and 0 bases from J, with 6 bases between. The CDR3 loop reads CASRSNSYEQYF. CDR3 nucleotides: TGTGCCAGCAGATCCAACTCCTACGAGCAGTACTTC. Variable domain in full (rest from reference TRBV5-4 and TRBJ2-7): ETGVTQSPTHLIKTRGQQVTLRCSSQSGHNTVSWYQQALGQGPQFIFQYYREEENGRGNFPPRFSGLQFPNYSSELNVNALELDDSALYLCASRSNSYEQYFGPGTRLTVT.

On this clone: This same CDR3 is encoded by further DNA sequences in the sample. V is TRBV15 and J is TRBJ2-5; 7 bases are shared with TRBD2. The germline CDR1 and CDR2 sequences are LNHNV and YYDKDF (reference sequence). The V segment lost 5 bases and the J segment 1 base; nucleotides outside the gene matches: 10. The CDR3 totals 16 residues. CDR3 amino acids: CATSLPSGLVQETQYF. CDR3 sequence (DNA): TGTGCCACCAGCCTCCCTAGCGGACTTGTCCAAGAGACCCAGTACTTC. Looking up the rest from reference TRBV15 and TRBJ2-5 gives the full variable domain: DAMVIQNPRYQVTQFGKPVTLSCSQTLNHNVMYWYQQKSSQAPKLLFHYYDKDFNNEADTPDNFQSRRPNTSFCFLDIRSPGLGDTAMYLCATSLPSGLVQETQYFGPGTRLLVL.

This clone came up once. For the CDR3, the DNA is TGTGCCAGCAGTTTACCCCGGCGGGAGGGCCTGCTGGCGCAGTATTTT. It translates to CASSLPRREGLLAQYF. The genes are TRBV28 and TRBJ2-3, with 9 bases lining up with TRBD2. Germline CDR1 and CDR2: MDHEN and SYDVKM. J was trimmed by 10 bases and V by 2 bases; bases with no gene match: 13. This CDR3 has 16 residues. Variable domain in full (rest from reference TRBV28 and TRBJ2-3): DVKVTQSSRYLVKRTGEKVFLECVQDMDHENMFWYRQDPGLGLRLIYFSYDVKMKEKGDIPEGYSVSREKKERFSLILESASTNQTSMYLCASSLPRREGLLAQYFGPGTRLTVL.

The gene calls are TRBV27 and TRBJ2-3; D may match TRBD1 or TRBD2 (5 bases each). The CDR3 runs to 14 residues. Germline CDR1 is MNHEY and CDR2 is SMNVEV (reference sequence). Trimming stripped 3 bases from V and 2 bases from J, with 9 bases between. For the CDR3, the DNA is TGTGCCAGCAGTTTGTCGGGGACCACAGATACGCAGTATTTT. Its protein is CASSLSGTTDTQYF.

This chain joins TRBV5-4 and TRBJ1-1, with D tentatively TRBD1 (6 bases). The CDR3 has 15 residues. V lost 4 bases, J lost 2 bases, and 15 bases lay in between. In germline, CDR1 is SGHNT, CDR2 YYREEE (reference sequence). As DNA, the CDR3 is TGTGCCAGCAGCAACCCGGACAGCGGTAACACTGAAGCTTTCTTT. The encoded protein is CASSNPDSGNTEAFF.

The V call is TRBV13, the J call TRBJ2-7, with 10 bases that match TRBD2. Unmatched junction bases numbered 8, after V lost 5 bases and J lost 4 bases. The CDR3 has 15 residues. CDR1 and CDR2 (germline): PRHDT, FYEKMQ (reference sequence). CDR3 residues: CASSLSAGGPYEQYF. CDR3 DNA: TGTGCCAGCAGCCTCTCAGCGGGAGGGCCTTACGAGCAGTACTTC.

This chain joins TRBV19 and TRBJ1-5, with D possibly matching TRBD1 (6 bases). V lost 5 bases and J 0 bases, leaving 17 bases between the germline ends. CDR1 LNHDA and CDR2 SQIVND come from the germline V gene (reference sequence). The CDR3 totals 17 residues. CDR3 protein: CASSLISDSSSNQPQHF. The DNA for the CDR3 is TGTGCCAGTAGTTTGATCTCGGACAGCTCTAGCAATCAGCCCCAGCATTTT.

The CDR3 DNA reads TGTGCCAGCAGCCTCGCCGGGGTGGGCACAGATACGCAGTATTTT. Protein: CASSLAGVGTDTQYF. The V call is TRBV9, the J call TRBJ2-3, with a weak D call TRBD2 (5 bases). Per germline, CDR1 SGDLS and CDR2 YYNGEE. V gave up 4 bases and J gave up 1 base, with 13 bases separating them. The CDR3 totals 15 residues.

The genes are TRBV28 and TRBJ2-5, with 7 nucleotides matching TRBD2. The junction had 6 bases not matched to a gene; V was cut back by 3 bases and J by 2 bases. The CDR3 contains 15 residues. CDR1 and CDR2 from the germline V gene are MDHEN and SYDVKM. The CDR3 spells CASSLSSGKQETQYF. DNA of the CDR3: TGTGCCAGCAGTTTGTCTAGCGGAAAACAAGAGACCCAGTACTTC.

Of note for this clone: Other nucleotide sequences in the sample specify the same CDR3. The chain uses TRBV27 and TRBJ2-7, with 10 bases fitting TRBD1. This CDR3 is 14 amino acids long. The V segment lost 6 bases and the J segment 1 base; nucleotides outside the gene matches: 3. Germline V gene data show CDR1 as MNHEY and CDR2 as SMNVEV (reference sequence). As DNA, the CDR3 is TGTGCCAGCAGCTGGACAGGGGGTTCCTACGAGCAGTACTTC. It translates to CASSWTGGSYEQYF.

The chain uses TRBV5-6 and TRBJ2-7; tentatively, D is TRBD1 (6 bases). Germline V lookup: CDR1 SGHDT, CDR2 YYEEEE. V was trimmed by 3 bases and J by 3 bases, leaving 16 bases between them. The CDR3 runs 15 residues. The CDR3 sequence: CASSYASGVSYEQYF. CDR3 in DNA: TGTGCCAGCAGCTACGCTTCAGGGGTAAGCTACGAGCAGTACTTC.

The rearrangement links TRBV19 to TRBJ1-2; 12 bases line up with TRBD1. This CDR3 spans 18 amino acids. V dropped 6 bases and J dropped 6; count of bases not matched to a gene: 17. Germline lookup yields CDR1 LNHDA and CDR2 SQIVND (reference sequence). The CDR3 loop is CASSPIDSWGQGAHGYTF. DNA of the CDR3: TGTGCCAGTAGCCCAATAGACTCCTGGGGACAGGGGGCTCATGGCTACACCTTC. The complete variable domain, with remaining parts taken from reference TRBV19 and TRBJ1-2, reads DGGITQSPKYLFRKEGQNVTLSCEQNLNHDAMYWYRQDPGQGLRLIYYSQIVNDFQKGDIAEGYSVSREKKESFPLTVTSAQKNPTAFYLCASSPIDSWGQGAHGYTFGSGTRLTVV.